The 18 T cell receptor beta chains in this list originate from one sample, sequenced in a study of shared clonotypes between healthy human individuals. Generated by immunoSEQ multiplex PCR, the TCRdb table keeps only in-frame clones and is missing some. This repertoire shows roughly 650,000 clones, around 97% found once; its top ten account for approximately 0.057%. Sample: naive CD4+ T cells sorted from blood. Subset denoted: CD45RA+ positively selected. The receptor source for this set is a woman aged 25 to 45 in good health.

This chain uses TRBV9 with TRBJ1-1; weak D call: TRBD1 (5 bases). CDR1 SGDLS and CDR2 YYNGEE come from the germline V gene. The CDR3 runs to 16 residues. V was pared by 2 bases and J by 1 base, with 15 bases between. CDR3 coding DNA: TGTGCCAGCAGCGTGCGGGGACTGACCACGAACACTGAAGCTTTCTTT. As protein: CASSVRGLTTNTEAFF.

This chain links TRBV7-9 with TRBJ1-1, with D hard to call. Germline V CDR1 and CDR2: SEHNR, FQNEAQ (reference sequence). Trimming took 2 bases from V and 5 from J, leaving 9 bases between them. This CDR3 spans 13 amino acids. CDR3 coding DNA: TGTGCCAGCAGCTTAAGGCAGGCGACTGAAGCTTTCTTT. Its protein is CASSLRQATEAFF.

The rearrangement uses TRBV10-3 and TRBJ2-1; 9 bases align to TRBD2. CDR3 length: 15 amino acids. V was pared by 4 bases and J by 6 bases, with 7 bases of the junction left unmatched. Germline V gives CDR1 ENHRY, CDR2 SYGVKD. DNA for the CDR3: TGTGCCATCAGTGTCGCCGCGGGAGGGAGCAATGAGCAGTTCTTC. This encodes CAISVAAGGSNEQFF.

The chain employs TRBV27 and TRBJ2-7, with 9 bases identical to TRBD1. The V segment lost 5 bases and the J segment 1 base; nucleotides outside the gene matches: 6. Germline V gene lookup returns CDR1 MNHEY and CDR2 SMNVEV (reference sequence). The CDR3 length is 15 residues. DNA of the CDR3: TGTGCCAGCAGTGGACCCGGGACAGGGTCCTACGAGCAGTACTTC. This translates into CASSGPGTGSYEQYF.

V is TRBV5-1 and J is TRBJ2-7; D not resolved. This CDR3 is built from 15 residues. Germline CDR1 reads SGHRS; CDR2 reads YFSETQ. Trimming cost V 5 bases and J 1 base, with 16 bases left between them. The CDR3 DNA sequence: TGCGCCAGCAGTGAGTTTCTCGCATCGTCCTACGAGCAGTACTTC. Amino acid sequence: CASSEFLASSYEQYF.

CDR3 region: CASSSTGTGGQPQHF. The CDR3 bases are TGTGCCAGCAGTTCAACCGGGACAGGGGGTCAGCCCCAGCATTTT. The gene calls are TRBV28 and TRBJ1-5; TRBD1 aligns across 11 bases. This CDR3 region has 15 residues. The ends lost 4 bases at V and 6 bases at J; junction bases unmatched: 5. CDR1 is MDHEN, CDR2 SYDVKM, per germline.

CDR3 in amino acids: CASSLGGGINSNQPQHF. CDR3 DNA sequence: TGTGCCAGCAGCTTGGGCGGGGGAATTAATAGCAATCAGCCCCAGCATTTT. The chain joins TRBV7-9 to TRBJ1-5; D is possibly TRBD1 (5 bases). The V gene's germline CDR1 is SEHNR and CDR2 FQNEAQ (reference sequence). The CDR3 spans 17 residues. V gave up 3 bases and J gave up 0 bases, with 15 bases separating them. The whole variable domain, filled in from reference TRBV7-9 and TRBJ1-5, reads DTGVSQNPRHKITKRGQNVTFRCDPISEHNRLYWYRQTLGQGPEFLTYFQNEAQLEKSRLLSDRFSAERPKGSFSTLEIQRTEQGDSAMYLCASSLGGGINSNQPQHFGDGTRLSIL.

The rearrangement links TRBV5-1 to TRBJ2-1, with 7 bases identical to TRBD2. This CDR3 region has 15 residues. The V gene's germline CDR1 is SGHRS and CDR2 YFSETQ. Trimming removed 4 bases from V and 2 bases from J; junction bases left unmatched: 6. CDR3 region: CASSLLADAYNEQFF. The CDR3 DNA is TGCGCCAGCAGCCTCCTAGCGGACGCCTACAATGAGCAGTTCTTC.

In its sample, this clone was seen once. The V and J genes are TRBV9 and TRBJ1-3; the match to TRBD1 covers 8 bases. Germline V gene data show CDR1 as SGDLS and CDR2 as YYNGEE. The CDR3 has 15 residues. J was trimmed by 6 bases and V by 0 bases; bases with no gene match: 5. This CDR3 reads CASSVGLQGVNTIYF. DNA of the CDR3: TGTGCCAGCAGCGTAGGGTTACAGGGGGTAAACACCATATATTTT. The entire variable domain, with the rest obtained from reference TRBV9 and TRBJ1-3, is as follows: DSGVTQTPKHLITATGQRVTLRCSPRSGDLSVYWYQQSLDQGLQFLIQYYNGEERAKGNILERFSAQQFPDLHSELNLSSLELGDSALYFCASSVGLQGVNTIYFGEGSWLTVV.

The chain recombines TRBV5-6 with TRBJ2-7, with D uncertain. CDR1 is SGHDT and CDR2 is YYEEEE in the germline V gene. V was pared by 0 bases and J by 6 bases, with 13 bases between. This CDR3 spans 14 amino acids. The CDR3 DNA is TGTGCCAGCAGCTTGGGGCCGGGTTCGGGCGAGCAGTACTTC. Its protein is CASSLGPGSGEQYF.

This sequence joins TRBV4-1 and TRBJ1-1; D is ambiguous. The CDR3 extends over 18 amino acids. Germline V gene lookup returns CDR1 MGHRA and CDR2 YSYEKL. With 4 bases removed from V and 1 base from J, the gap between germline ends came to 22 bases. As DNA, the CDR3 is TGCGCCAGCAGCCTTCGTTTGGAGGCGATCCAATCGAACACTGAAGCTTTCTTT. This codes for CASSLRLEAIQSNTEAFF.

The rearrangement uses TRBV11-1 and TRBJ1-1, with D uncertain. The ends were cut back, 3 bases at V and 4 bases at J, with 15 bases in the middle. The CDR3 has 15 amino acids. Per the germline V gene, CDR1 is SGHAT and CDR2 is FQDESV (reference sequence). In DNA, the CDR3 is TGTGCCAGCAGCTTTATGGCAGTTAAAGGCACTGAAGCTTTCTTT. Translation gives CASSFMAVKGTEAFF.

This chain connects TRBV7-6 to TRBJ2-1; 10 bases are shared with TRBD2. The germline V gene has CDR1 SGHVS and CDR2 FNYEAQ. V trimming: 5 bases; J trimming: 6 bases; junction bases outside the gene matches: 7. This CDR3 region has 15 residues. The CDR3 bases are TGTGCCAGCAGCCTGGCTAGCGGGAGAGTCAATGAGCAGTTCTTC. Translated: CASSLASGRVNEQFF.

The chain joins TRBV28 to TRBJ2-1; D is possibly TRBD2 (5 bases). Germline CDR1 reads MDHEN; CDR2 reads SYDVKM. V lost 8 bases and J lost 8, with 19 bases in between. The CDR3 is 14 residues long. The CDR3 is CASASGGPGYEQFF. CDR3 bases: TGTGCCAGCGCCTCTGGCGGGCCGGGTTATGAGCAGTTCTTC.

V is TRBV2 and J is TRBJ2-2, with 11 bases aligning to TRBD2. Trimming took 8 bases from V and 5 from J; bases not matched to a gene: 10. CDR3 length: 16 amino acids. Germline CDR1 SNHLY, CDR2 FYNNEI. This CDR3 is CASAKVTSGSTGELFF. The CDR3 DNA is TGTGCCAGCGCCAAAGTCACTAGCGGGAGTACCGGGGAGCTGTTTTTT.

The chain employs TRBV28 and TRBJ1-2, with D maybe TRBD1 (5 bases). The V end was cut by 3 bases, the J end by 4 bases, with 15 bases between. CDR1 and CDR2 from the germline V gene are MDHEN and SYDVKM. The CDR3 has 15 residues. The CDR3 nucleotides are TGTGCCAGCAGTTTCGATACCCGGGGCACCTATGGCTACACCTTC. It yields the protein CASSFDTRGTYGYTF.

This clone was seen just once. The chain recombines TRBV4-1 with TRBJ1-2, with 10 bases aligning to TRBD1. V shed 4 bases and J 4 bases; nucleotides not matched to a gene: 12. Germline CDR1 is MGHRA and CDR2 is YSYEKL. The CDR3 spans 17 residues. In nucleotides, the CDR3 is TGCGCCAGCAGCCCAAACGCGGGACAGGGGCCTTTCTATGGCTACACCTTC. As protein: CASSPNAGQGPFYGYTF.

This rearrangement joins TRBV11-3 to TRBJ1-5; no definite D call. The V gene's germline CDR1 is SGHNT and CDR2 YENEEA. Trimming took 0 bases from V and 3 from J, leaving 3 bases between them. There are 13 residues in the CDR3. CDR3 nucleotide sequence: TGTGCCAGCAGCTTAGATTCCAATCAGCCCCAGCATTTT. It is translated as CASSLDSNQPQHF.